This T cell receptor beta chain appears in the sequencing data of a study of cytotoxic CD8 clonotypes in ibrutinib-treated CLL. Study-level information: Response material was collected after a median approximately 11 months of treatment, range 6 to 36. Samples had a mean of roughly 260,000 productive templates and tens of thousands of productive rearrangements.

The CDR3 has 13 amino acids. Trimming pared 6 bases from V and 1 base from J, leaving 9 bases between. CDR1 and CDR2 from the germline V gene are LNHDA and SQIVND (reference sequence). TCRdb's copy holds only in-frame clones and misses some; the assay was immunoSEQ multiplex PCR. In the table there are about 140,000 clones, about 84% of which are singletons. The TCR beta libraries used approximately 2 micrograms of genomic DNA that came from cryopreserved PBMCs. The gene calls are TRBV19 and TRBJ1-2; D unclear. This sequence originates from a human donor with chronic lymphocytic leukemia. This specimen consisted of PBMCs, obtained after 36 months of ibrutinib treatment. Here the CDR3 DNA reads TGTGCCAGTAGCACCGGGGTTAACTATGGCTACACCTTC. This codes for CASSTGVNYGYTF. The variable domain in full, with the rest retrieved from reference TRBV19 and TRBJ1-2, is DGGITQSPKYLFRKEGQNVTLSCEQNLNHDAMYWYRQDPGQGLRLIYYSQIVNDFQKGDIAEGYSVSREKKESFPLTVTSAQKNPTAFYLCASSTGVNYGYTFGSGTRLTVV.